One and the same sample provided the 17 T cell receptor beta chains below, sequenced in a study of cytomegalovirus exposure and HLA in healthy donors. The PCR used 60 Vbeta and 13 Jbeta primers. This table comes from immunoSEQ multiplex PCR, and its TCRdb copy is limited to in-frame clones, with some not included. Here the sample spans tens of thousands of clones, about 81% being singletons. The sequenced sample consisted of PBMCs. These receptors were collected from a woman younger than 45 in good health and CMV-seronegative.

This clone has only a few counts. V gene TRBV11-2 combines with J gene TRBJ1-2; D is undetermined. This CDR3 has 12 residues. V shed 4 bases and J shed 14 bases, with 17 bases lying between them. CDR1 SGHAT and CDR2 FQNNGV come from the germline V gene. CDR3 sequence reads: CASSSLQAAATF. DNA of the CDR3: TGTGCCAGCAGCTCACTCCAGGCTGCCGCTACCTTC. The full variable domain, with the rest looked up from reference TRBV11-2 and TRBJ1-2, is EAGVAQSPRYKIIEKRQSVAFWCNPISGHATLYWYQQILGQGPKLLIQFQNNGVVDDSQLPKDRFSAERLKGVDSTLKIQPAKLEDSAVYLCASSSLQAAATFGSGTRLTVV.

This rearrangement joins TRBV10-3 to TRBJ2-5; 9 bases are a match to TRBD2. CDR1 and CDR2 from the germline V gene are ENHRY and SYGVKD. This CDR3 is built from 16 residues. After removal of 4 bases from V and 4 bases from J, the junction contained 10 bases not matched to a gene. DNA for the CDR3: TGTGCCATCAGTGTCGGTAGCGGGAGCGGGCGAGAGACCCAGTACTTC. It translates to CAISVGSGSGRETQYF.

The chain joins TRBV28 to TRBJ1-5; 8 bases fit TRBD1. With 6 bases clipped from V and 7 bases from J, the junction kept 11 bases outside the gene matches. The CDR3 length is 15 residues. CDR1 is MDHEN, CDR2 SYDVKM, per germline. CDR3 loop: CASRPTGASGQPQHF. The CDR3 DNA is TGTGCCAGCAGGCCGACAGGGGCGTCAGGGCAGCCCCAGCATTTT.

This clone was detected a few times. In DNA form, the CDR3 reads TGTGCCAGCAGTGAATACGGGGGGGTGGATGGCTACACCTTC. Encoded protein: CASSEYGGVDGYTF. V gene TRBV25-1 combines with J gene TRBJ1-2, with a possible D match to TRBD1 (5 bases). Germline V gives CDR1 MGHDK, CDR2 SYGVNS. The CDR3 is 14 residues long. Trimming left V 0 bases short and J 6 bases short, with 11 bases between.

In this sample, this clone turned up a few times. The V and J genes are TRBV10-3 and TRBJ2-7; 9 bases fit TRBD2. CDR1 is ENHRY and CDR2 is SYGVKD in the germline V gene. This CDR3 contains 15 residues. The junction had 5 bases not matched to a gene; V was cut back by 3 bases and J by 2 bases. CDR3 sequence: CAISDLLAGPYEQYF. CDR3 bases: TGTGCCATCAGTGATTTGCTAGCGGGGCCCTACGAGCAGTACTTC.

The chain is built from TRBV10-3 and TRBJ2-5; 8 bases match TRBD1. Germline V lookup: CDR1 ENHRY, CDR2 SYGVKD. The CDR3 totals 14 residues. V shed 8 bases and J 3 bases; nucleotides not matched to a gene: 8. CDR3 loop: CAISGQGDEETQYF. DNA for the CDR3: TGTGCCATCTCCGGACAGGGCGATGAAGAGACCCAGTACTTC.

CDR3 protein: CASSPQQGLYGYTF. The CDR3 DNA reads TGCGCCAGCAGCCCTCAACAGGGGCTCTATGGCTACACCTTC. The chain uses TRBV4-1 and TRBJ1-2; 7 bases match TRBD1. The CDR3 has 14 residues. V lost 4 bases and J lost 4; bases outside the gene matches: 6. CDR1 and CDR2 from the germline V gene are MGHRA and YSYEKL.

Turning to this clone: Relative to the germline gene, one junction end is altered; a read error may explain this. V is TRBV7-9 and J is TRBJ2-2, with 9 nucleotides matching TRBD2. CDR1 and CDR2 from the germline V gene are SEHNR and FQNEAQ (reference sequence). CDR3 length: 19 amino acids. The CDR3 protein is CSSSPRGTSTGRGTGELFF. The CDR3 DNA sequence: TGTTCCAGCAGCCCAAGGGGGACTAGCACAGGAAGGGGAACCGGGGAGCTGTTTTTT.

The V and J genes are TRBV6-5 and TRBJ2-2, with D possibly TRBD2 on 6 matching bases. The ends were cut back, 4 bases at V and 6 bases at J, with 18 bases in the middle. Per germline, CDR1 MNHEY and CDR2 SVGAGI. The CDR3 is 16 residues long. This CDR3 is CASSLHPGLRAGELFF. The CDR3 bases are TGTGCCAGCAGTTTACATCCGGGACTCCGGGCCGGGGAGCTGTTTTTT.

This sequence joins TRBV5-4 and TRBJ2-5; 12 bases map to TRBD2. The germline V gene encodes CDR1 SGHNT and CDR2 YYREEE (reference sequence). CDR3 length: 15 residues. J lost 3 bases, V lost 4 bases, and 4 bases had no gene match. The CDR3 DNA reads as TGTGCCAGCAGCCCCTGGACTAGCGGGAAAGAGACCCAGTACTTC. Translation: CASSPWTSGKETQYF.

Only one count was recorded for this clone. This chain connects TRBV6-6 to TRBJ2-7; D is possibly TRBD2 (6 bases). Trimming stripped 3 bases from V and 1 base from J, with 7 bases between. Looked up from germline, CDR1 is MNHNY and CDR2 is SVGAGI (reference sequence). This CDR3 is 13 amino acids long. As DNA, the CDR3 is TGTGCCAGCAGTTATGGGGGGTCCTACGAGCAGTACGTC. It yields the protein CASSYGGSYEQYV.

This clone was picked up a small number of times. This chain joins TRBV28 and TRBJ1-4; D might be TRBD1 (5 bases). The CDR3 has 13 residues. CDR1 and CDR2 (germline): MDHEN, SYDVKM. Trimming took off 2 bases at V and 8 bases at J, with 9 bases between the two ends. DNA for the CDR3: TGTGCCAGCAGTTTAAAAGGGGTGGAAAAACTGTTTTTT. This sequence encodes CASSLKGVEKLFF.

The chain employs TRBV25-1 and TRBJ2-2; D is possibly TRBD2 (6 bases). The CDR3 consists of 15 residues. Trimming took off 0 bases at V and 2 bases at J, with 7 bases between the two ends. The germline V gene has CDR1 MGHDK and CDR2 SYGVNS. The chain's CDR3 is CASSEYGGNTGELFF. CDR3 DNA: TGTGCCAGCAGTGAATACGGGGGTAACACCGGGGAGCTGTTTTTT.

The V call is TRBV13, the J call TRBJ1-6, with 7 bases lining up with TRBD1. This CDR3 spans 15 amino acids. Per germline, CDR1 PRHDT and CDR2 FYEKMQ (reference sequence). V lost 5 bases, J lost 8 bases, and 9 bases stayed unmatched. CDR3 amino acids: CASSPGGTAYSPLHF. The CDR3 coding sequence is TGTGCCAGCAGCCCAGGAGGGACAGCGTATTCACCCCTCCACTTT.

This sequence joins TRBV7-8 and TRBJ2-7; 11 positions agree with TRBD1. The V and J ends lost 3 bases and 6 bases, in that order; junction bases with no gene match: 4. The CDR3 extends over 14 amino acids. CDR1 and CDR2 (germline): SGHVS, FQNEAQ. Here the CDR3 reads CASSFTGTGGEQYF. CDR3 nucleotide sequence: TGTGCCAGCAGCTTTACCGGGACAGGGGGCGAGCAGTACTTC.

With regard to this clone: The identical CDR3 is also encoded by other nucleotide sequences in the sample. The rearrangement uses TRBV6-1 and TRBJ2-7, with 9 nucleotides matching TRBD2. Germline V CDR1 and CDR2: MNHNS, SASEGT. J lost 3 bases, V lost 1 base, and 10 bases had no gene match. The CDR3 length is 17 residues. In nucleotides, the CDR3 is TGTGCCAGCAGTGAAGTTAGAGGGCCTAGCGGGATCTACGAGCAGTACTTC. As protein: CASSEVRGPSGIYEQYF.

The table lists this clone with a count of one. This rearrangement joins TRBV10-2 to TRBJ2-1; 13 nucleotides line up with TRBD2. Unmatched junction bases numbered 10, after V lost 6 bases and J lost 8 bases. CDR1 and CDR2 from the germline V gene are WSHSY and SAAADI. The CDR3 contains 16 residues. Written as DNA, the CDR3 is TGCGCCAGCAGCGGACTAGCGGGAGACCTCTCCTATGAGCAGTTCTTC. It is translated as CASSGLAGDLSYEQFF.